Each of the 14 T cell receptor beta chains below was sequenced from the same sample in a study of blood T cell repertoires in COVID-19. Some clones are missing from TCRdb's copy, which holds only in-frame ones; the method was immunoSEQ multiplex PCR. The table shows about 200,000 clones, with more than 75% occurring only once. The sequenced sample was peripheral blood. The receptors stem from a middle-aged man with active or convalescent COVID-19.

The chain combines TRBV6-5 with TRBJ1-5, with no clear D. V was trimmed by 7 bases and J by 4 bases, leaving 8 bases between them. Germline V gene lookup returns CDR1 MNHEY and CDR2 SVGAGI. The CDR3 is 12 amino acids. The CDR3 region is CASTPVNQPQHF. DNA of the CDR3: TGTGCCAGCACCCCGGTGAATCAGCCCCAGCATTTT.

The V gene is TRBV29-1, the J gene TRBJ1-5; 7 bases match TRBD1. Germline V lookup: CDR1 SQVTM, CDR2 ANQGSEA. The CDR3 sequence is 13 residues long. Trimming removed 4 bases from V and 6 bases from J; junction bases left unmatched: 6. Here the CDR3 DNA reads TGCAGCGTTGGAGGGGGCAGGACTCAGCCCCAGCATTTT. Translating gives CSVGGGRTQPQHF.

The chain is built from TRBV10-3 and TRBJ1-2; the match to TRBD1 covers 7 bases. V lost 11 bases, J lost 3 bases, and 24 bases stayed unmatched. CDR1 and CDR2 (germline): ENHRY, SYGVKD. This CDR3 is built from 18 residues. In DNA form, the CDR3 reads TGTGCCGTAGCGCCAAAGGGACGATCCGAAGGGGGCGACTATGGCTACACCTTC. This gives the protein CAVAPKGRSEGGDYGYTF.

The chain uses TRBV5-8 and TRBJ1-1; TRBD1 might be the D (5 bases). The CDR3 length is 15 residues. Trimming removed 2 bases at V and 3 bases at J, with 14 bases between. Germline CDR1 SGHTS, CDR2 YDEGEE. CDR3 DNA: TGTGCCAGCAGCTTTCAGGGAACTCGATACACTGAAGCTTTCTTT. It encodes CASSFQGTRYTEAFF.

V gene TRBV4-1 combines with J gene TRBJ1-4; TRBD1 agrees at 10 bases. The CDR3 length is 15 residues. After removal of 4 bases from V and 6 bases from J, the junction contained 5 bases not matched to a gene. The V gene's germline CDR1 is MGHRA and CDR2 YSYEKL. The CDR3, as DNA: TGCGCCAGCAGCCCCTACGGGACAGGGGATGAAAAACTGTTTTTT. Protein: CASSPYGTGDEKLFF.

A remark on this clone: In the same sample, other DNA sequences code for this CDR3. The chain recombines TRBV7-2 with TRBJ1-5, with 7 bases that match TRBD1. In germline, CDR1 is SGHTA, CDR2 FQGNSA. This CDR3 region has 13 residues. Trimming at V came to 6 bases and at J to 4 bases, leaving 3 bases not matched to a gene. DNA for the CDR3: TGTGCCAGCAGTCTGACAGGGAATCAGCCCCAGCATTTT. This codes for CASSLTGNQPQHF. Looking up the rest from reference TRBV7-2 and TRBJ1-5 gives the full variable domain: GAGVSQSPSNKVTEKGKDVELRCDPISGHTALYWYRQSLGQGLEFLIYFQGNSAPDKSGLPSDRFSAERTGGSVSTLTIQRTQQEDSAVYLCASSLTGNQPQHFGDGTRLSIL.

This sequence joins TRBV28 and TRBJ1-6, with D possibly TRBD1 on 6 matching bases. CDR1 is MDHEN, CDR2 SYDVKM, per germline. This CDR3 has 15 residues. V was shortened by 3 bases and J by 2 bases, with 8 bases between the two germline ends. CDR3 sequence: CASSFRDTYNSPLHF. The CDR3 nucleotides are TGTGCCAGCAGTTTCAGGGACACCTATAATTCACCCCTCCACTTT.

This chain connects TRBV5-1 to TRBJ2-1; 15 bases line up with TRBD2. The germline V gene encodes CDR1 SGHRS and CDR2 YFSETQ. J was trimmed by 0 bases and V by 4 bases; bases with no gene match: 11. The CDR3 loop spans 20 amino acids. The CDR3 sequence is CASSAGTSGRILSSYNEQFF. Written as DNA, the CDR3 is TGCGCCAGCAGCGCCGGGACTAGCGGGAGGATACTAAGCTCCTACAATGAGCAGTTCTTC.

This chain links TRBV11-2 with TRBJ2-3, with D perhaps TRBD1 (6 bases). Trimming took off 0 bases at V and 5 bases at J, with 18 bases between the two ends. Germline V gene data show CDR1 as SGHAT and CDR2 as FQNNGV. The CDR3 extends over 17 amino acids. CDR3: CASSLEVGRGVKDTQYF. In DNA form, the CDR3 reads TGTGCCAGCAGCTTAGAAGTGGGCAGGGGAGTGAAAGATACGCAGTATTTT. Based on the CDR3 plus reference TRBV11-2 and TRBJ2-3, the full variable domain is EAGVAQSPRYKIIEKRQSVAFWCNPISGHATLYWYQQILGQGPKLLIQFQNNGVVDDSQLPKDRFSAERLKGVDSTLKIQPAKLEDSAVYLCASSLEVGRGVKDTQYFGPGTRLTVL.

The V gene is TRBV18, the J gene TRBJ1-1; D possibly corresponds to TRBD1 (6 bases). The CDR3 runs to 14 residues. Germline V gene lookup returns CDR1 KGHSH and CDR2 LQKENI. Trimming cost V 3 bases and J 1 base, with 9 bases left between them. DNA of the CDR3: TGTGCCAGCTCACCGGACAGTTGGAACACTGAAGCTTTCTTT. It yields the protein CASSPDSWNTEAFF.

The gene calls are TRBV7-2 and TRBJ1-2; D possibly corresponds to TRBD1 (6 bases). The CDR3 contains 15 residues. The germline V gene has CDR1 SGHTA and CDR2 FQGNSA. The V and J ends lost 1 base and 6 bases respectively, with 15 bases between them. CDR3 residues: CASSLGGGRGDGYTF. CDR3 coding DNA: TGTGCCAGCAGCTTAGGGGGCGGCAGGGGTGATGGCTACACCTTC.

This clone came up once. V gene TRBV3-1 (or the pseudogene TRBV3-2) combines with J gene TRBJ2-1, with D perhaps TRBD2 (6 bases). V lost 1 base and J lost 10, with 11 bases in between. Germline assignment: CDR1 LGHDT and CDR2 YNNKEL (reference sequence). CDR3 length: 13 amino acids. The CDR3 coding sequence is TGTGCCAGCAGCCAAGTTGCCGCGGGGGAGCAGTTCTTC. Its protein product is CASSQVAAGEQFF.

The chain combines TRBV6-4 with TRBJ1-2, with 7 bases matching TRBD1. CDR1 and CDR2 (germline): MRHNA, SNTAGT. V was clipped by 0 bases and J by 1 base; unmatched bases: 2. The CDR3 loop spans 15 amino acids. The CDR3 nucleotides read TGTGCCAGCAGTGACTCGAGACAGGGTAACTATGGCTACACCTTC. Protein product: CASSDSRQGNYGYTF.

V gene TRBV29-1 combines with J gene TRBJ2-5, with 8 bases that match TRBD1. CDR1 and CDR2 (germline): SQVTM, ANQGSEA. Unmatched junction bases numbered 12, after V lost 6 bases and J lost 0 bases. This CDR3 has 16 amino acids. The CDR3 sequence: CSVPTLDREYQETQYF. The CDR3 DNA sequence: TGCAGCGTCCCAACCTTGGACAGGGAGTACCAAGAGACCCAGTACTTC.